Below, one T cell receptor beta chain is given with its context. Its specificity is unknown. These data are taken from a study of cytomegalovirus exposure and HLA in healthy donors. On the study more broadly: An earlier analysis found 100 million or so unique TCR beta sequences from approximately 190 million T cells. Early released data had around 88 million unique TCRs, all coming from HLA-typed donors. Study outcomes and limitations: The listing of 150 to 200 TCR beta chains classed them as cytomegalovirus-associated. When the data were analyzed later, several of the most significant clusters appeared to be linked to common viral pathogens.

The primer mix had 60 Vbeta and 13 Jbeta primers. The protocol was immunoSEQ multiplex PCR, while the TCRdb copy is restricted to in-frame clones and leaves out a portion. The data hold 150,000 to 200,000 clones, with approximately 80% observed a single time. Germline values: CDR1 MNHNS, CDR2 SASEGT. CDR3 size: 14 residues. The junction had 10 bases not matched to a gene; V was cut back by 6 bases and J by 7 bases. The TCR originated in a man aged 18 to 30 in good health and CMV-seropositive. The sample was PBMCs. The chain couples TRBV6-1 to TRBJ2-7, with 9 bases identical to TRBD1. CDR3 nucleotide sequence: TGTGCCAGCAGCCCCGGGACAGGGTTTTGGGAGCAGTACTTC. It specifies CASSPGTGFWEQYF.